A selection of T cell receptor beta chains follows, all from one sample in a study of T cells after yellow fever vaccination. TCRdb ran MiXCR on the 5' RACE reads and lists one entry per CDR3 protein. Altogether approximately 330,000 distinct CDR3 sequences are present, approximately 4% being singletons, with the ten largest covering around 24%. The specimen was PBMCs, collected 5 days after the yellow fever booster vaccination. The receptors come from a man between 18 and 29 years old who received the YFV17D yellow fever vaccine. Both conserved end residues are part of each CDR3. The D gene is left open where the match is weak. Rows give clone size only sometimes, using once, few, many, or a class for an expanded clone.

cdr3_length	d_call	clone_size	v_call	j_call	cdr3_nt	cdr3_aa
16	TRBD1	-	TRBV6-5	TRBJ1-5	TGTGCCAGCAGTCGGGACAGACCCAATAGCAATCAGCCCCAGCATTTT	CASSRDRPNSNQPQHF
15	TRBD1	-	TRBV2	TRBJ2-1	TGTGCCAGCAGCCGTACAGGGGGCATCTACAATGAGCAGTTCTTC	CASSRTGGIYNEQFF
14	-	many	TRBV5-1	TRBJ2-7	TGCGCCAGCAGCTTCTCGGCCCTCTCCTACGAGCAGTACTTC	CASSFSALSYEQYF
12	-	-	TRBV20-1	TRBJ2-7	TGCAGTGCTAGAGAAAGGTCCTACGAGCAGTACTTC	CSARERSYEQYF
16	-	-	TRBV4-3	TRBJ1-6	TGCGCCAGCAGCCAAGTTACGGGACGGAGGGATTCACCCCTCCACTTT	CASSQVTGRRDSPLHF
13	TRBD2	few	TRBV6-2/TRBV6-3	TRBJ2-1	TGTGCCAGCAGAACGAGCGGGGGGGCGGAACAGTTCTTC	CASRTSGGAEQFF
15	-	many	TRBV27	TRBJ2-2	TGTGCCAGCAGTTTGGGGACCCTCTTCCCCGGGGAGCTGTTTTTT	CASSLGTLFPGELFF
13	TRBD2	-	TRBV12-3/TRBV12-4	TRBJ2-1	TGTGCCAGCGAGAGAGGACTAGCCAATGAGCAGTTCTTC	CASERGLANEQFF
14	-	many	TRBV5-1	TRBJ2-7	TGCGCCAGCAGCTCCGGCGTGACCGACTACGAGCAGTACTTC	CASSSGVTDYEQYF
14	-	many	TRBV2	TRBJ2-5	TGTGCCAGCACTCGACTTGACTTACAAGAGACCCAGTACTTC	CASTRLDLQETQYF
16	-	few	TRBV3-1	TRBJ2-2	TGTGCCAGCAGCCCCCTGGGAGCACTAGGGGACGGGGAGCTGTTTTTT	CASSPLGALGDGELFF
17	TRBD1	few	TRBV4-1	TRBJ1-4	TGCGCCAGCAGCCAAGCGGGACAGGGGGCTAATAGTGAAAAACTGTTTTTT	CASSQAGQGANSEKLFF
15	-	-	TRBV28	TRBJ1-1	TGTGCCAGCAGCCCTTCCCCGGGTTCTCACACTGAAGCTTTCTTT	CASSPSPGSHTEAFF
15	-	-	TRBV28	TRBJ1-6	TGTGCCAGCAGTCCCCCGGGGTGGGGGAATTCACCCCTCCACTTT	CASSPPGWGNSPLHF
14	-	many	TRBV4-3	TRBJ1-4	TGCGCCAGCAGCCAAGCTAGTGAGGGGAAAAAACTGTTTTTT	CASSQASEGKKLFF
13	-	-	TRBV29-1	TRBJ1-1	TGCAGCGTTGAAGTCGGGGCGCGGACTGAAGCTTTCTTT	CSVEVGARTEAFF
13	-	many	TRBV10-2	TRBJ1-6	TGCGCCAGCAGGAGGGGGGATAATTCACCCCTCCACTTT	CASRRGDNSPLHF
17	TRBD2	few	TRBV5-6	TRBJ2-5	TGTGCCAGCAGCTCGTTGACTAGCGGGGGAACCCAAGAGACCCAGTACTTC	CASSSLTSGGTQETQYF
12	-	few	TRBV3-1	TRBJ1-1	TGTGCCAGCAGCCAATCCGGGCCGCACGCTTTCTTT	CASSQSGPHAFF
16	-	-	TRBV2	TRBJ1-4	TGTGCCAGCAGTGAAGTAACAGGGTACAGTAATGAAAAACTGTTTTTT	CASSEVTGYSNEKLFF
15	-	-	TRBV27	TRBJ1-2	TGTGCCAGCAGCATTACAGGACTTGGGGGCTATGGCTACACCTTC	CASSITGLGGYGYTF
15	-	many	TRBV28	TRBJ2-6	TGTGCCAGCAGTTCCTCGGGCTCTGGGGCCAACGTCCTGACTTTC	CASSSSGSGANVLTF
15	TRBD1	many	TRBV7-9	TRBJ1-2	TGTGCCAGCAGCGATAACTACGACAGGGCATCTGGCTACACCTTC	CASSDNYDRASGYTF
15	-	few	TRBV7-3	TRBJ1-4	TGTGCCAGCAGCTTGGGAGGGCTGAGTAATGAAAAACTGTTTTTT	CASSLGGLSNEKLFF
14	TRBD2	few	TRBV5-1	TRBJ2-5	TGCGCCAGCAGCTTGACTAGCGACCGAGAGACCCAGTACTTC	CASSLTSDRETQYF
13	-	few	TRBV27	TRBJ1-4	TGTGCCAGCAGCCCGGGGGGGCCAAGAAAACTGTTTTTT	CASSPGGPRKLFF
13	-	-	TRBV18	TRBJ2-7	TGTGCCAGCTCACCGGGAGCCACCTACGAGCAGTACTTC	CASSPGATYEQYF
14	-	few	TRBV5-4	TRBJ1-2	TGTGCCAGCAGCTTGCCAGCTACTAACTATGGCTACACCTTC	CASSLPATNYGYTF
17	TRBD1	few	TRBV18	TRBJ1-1	TGTGCCAGCTCACGCCGGGACAGCGGACGGATGAACACTGAAGCTTTCTTT	CASSRRDSGRMNTEAFF
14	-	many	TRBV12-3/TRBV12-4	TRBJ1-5	TGTGCCAGCAGTTTCAGTTACAATTCTCGGCCCCAGCATTTT	CASSFSYNSRPQHF
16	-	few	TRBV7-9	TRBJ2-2	TGTGCCAGCAGCTTACGAATAGGGGCACACACCGGGGAGCTGTTTTTT	CASSLRIGAHTGELFF
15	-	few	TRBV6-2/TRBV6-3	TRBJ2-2	TGTGCCAGCAGTTACGTCCCAGGGCTGGTCGGGGAGCTGTTTTTT	CASSYVPGLVGELFF
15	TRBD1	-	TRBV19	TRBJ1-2	TGTGCCAGCCGCGCGACCTGGGGACAGAGCTATGGCTACACCTTC	CASRATWGQSYGYTF
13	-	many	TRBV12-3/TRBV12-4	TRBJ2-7	TGTGCCAGCAGTTTAGGGGGACCCTACGAGCAGTACTTC	CASSLGGPYEQYF
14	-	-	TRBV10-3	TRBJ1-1	TGTGCCATCAGACAGGCCGTTATGAACACTGAAGCTTTCTTT	CAIRQAVMNTEAFF
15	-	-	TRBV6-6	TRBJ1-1	TGTGCCAGCAGCAATTCCGGGACACCCGTCACTGAAGCTTTCTTT	CASSNSGTPVTEAFF
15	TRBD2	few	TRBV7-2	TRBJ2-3	TGTGCCAGCAGTTATAGCGGGGGCGCCGCTGATACGCAGTATTTT	CASSYSGGAADTQYF
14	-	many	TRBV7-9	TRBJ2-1	TGTGCCAGCAGCCAAACAGTGAGCTACAATGAGCAGTTCTTC	CASSQTVSYNEQFF
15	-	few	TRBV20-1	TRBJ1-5	TGCAGTGCTAGAGATCGAAAGGCAGGGGTTCAGCCCCAGCATTTT	CSARDRKAGVQPQHF
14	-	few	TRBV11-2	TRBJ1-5	TGTGCCAGCAGCCCATCGCCGAGGCCGCAGCCCCAGCATTTT	CASSPSPRPQPQHF
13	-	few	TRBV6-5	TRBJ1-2	TGTGCCAGCAGTTACGGGACACTTTATGGCTACACCTTC	CASSYGTLYGYTF
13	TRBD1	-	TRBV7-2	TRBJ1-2	TGTGCCAGTGAAGACGGGACAGACTATGGCTACACCTTC	CASEDGTDYGYTF
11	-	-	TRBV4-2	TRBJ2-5	TGTGCCAGCAGCGATTTAGAGACCCAGTACTTC	CASSDLETQYF